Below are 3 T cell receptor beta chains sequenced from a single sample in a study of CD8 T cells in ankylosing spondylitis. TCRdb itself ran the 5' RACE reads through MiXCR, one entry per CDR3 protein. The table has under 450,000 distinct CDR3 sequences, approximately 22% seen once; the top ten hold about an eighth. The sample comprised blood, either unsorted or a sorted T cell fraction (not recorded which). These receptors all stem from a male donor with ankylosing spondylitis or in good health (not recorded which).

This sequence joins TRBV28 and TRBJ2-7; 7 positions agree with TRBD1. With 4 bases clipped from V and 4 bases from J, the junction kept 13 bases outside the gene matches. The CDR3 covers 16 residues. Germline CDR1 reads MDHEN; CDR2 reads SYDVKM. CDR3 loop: CASSSPRQGGFYEQYF. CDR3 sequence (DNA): TGTGCCAGCAGTTCACCTCGACAAGGGGGCTTTTACGAGCAGTACTTC.

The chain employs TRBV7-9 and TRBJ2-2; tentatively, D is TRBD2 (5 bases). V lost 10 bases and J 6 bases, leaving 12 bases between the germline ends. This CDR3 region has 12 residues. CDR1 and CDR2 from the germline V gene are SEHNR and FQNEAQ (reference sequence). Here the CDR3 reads CANGIQPGELFF. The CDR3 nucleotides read TGTGCCAACGGGATCCAGCCCGGGGAGCTGTTTTTT.

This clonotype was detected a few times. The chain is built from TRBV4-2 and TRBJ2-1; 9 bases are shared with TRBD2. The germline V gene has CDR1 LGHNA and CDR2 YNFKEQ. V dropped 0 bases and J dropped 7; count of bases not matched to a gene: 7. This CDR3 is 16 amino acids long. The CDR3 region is CASSQDRGGGANEQFF. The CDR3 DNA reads TGTGCCAGCAGCCAAGATCGAGGCGGGGGGGCAAATGAGCAGTTCTTC.